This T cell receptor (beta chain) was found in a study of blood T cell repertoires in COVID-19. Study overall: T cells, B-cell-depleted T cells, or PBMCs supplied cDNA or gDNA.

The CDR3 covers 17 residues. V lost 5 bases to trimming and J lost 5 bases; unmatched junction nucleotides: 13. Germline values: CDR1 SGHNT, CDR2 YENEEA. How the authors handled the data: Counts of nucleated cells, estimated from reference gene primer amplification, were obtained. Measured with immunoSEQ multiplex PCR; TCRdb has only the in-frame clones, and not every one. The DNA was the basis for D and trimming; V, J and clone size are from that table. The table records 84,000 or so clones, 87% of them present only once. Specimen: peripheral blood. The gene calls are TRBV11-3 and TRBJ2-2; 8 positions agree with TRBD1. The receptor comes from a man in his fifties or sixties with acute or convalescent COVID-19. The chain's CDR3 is CASSRRYGQGQTGELFF. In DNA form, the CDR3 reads TGTGCCAGCAGCCGACGATATGGACAGGGACAAACCGGGGAGCTGTTTTTT.